This TCR beta chain was identified during a study of T cells in Graves' hyperthyroidism and ophthalmopathy. The TCR beta CDR3 regions underwent amplification using RNA transcripts as the source. The HTBI primer set served for first-round RT-PCR of the TCR CDR3. TCRdb redid the calling of the multiplex PCR reads with MiXCR, one entry per CDR3 protein. The sample consists of roughly 500,000 distinct CDR3 sequences, roughly a quarter of them appearing once. V dropped 7 bases and J dropped 3; count of bases not matched to a gene: 9. The CDR3 covers 18 residues. Input material: blood. This clonotype was sampled from a woman aged 30 to 39 with Graves' ophthalmopathy. V gene TRBV12-3 or TRBV12-4 combines with J gene TRBJ2-2; 15 bases are shared with TRBD2. The CDR3 loop reads CASTKRTSGRGDTGELFF. CDR3 DNA sequence: TGTGCCAGCACTAAAAGGACTAGCGGGAGGGGAGACACCGGGGAGCTGTTTTTT.